Below are 23 T cell receptor beta chains sequenced from a single sample in a study of T cell changes during pregnancy in multiple sclerosis. TCRdb's copy holds only in-frame clones and misses some; the assay was immunoSEQ multiplex PCR. The table lists under 60,000 clones, roughly nine tenths of them singletons. Sequenced here: CD8+ T cells from peripheral blood mononuclear cells, sampled after pregnancy. Receptors originate from a female donor with multiple sclerosis, enrolled in a pregnancy study.

The rearrangement joins TRBV6-4 to TRBJ1-2; D is possibly TRBD1 (6 bases). The CDR3 has 16 residues. Trimming pared 0 bases from V and 6 bases from J, leaving 17 bases between. Germline V lookup: CDR1 MRHNA, CDR2 SNTAGT. The CDR3 region is CASSDSTSRGSDGYTF. CDR3 coding DNA: TGTGCCAGCAGTGACTCGACGTCCAGGGGAAGCGATGGCTACACCTTC.

The genes are TRBV6-1 and TRBJ1-3; no reliable D call. This CDR3 contains 16 residues. Per germline, CDR1 MNHNS and CDR2 SASEGT. V dropped 2 bases and J dropped 3 bases, with 14 bases sitting between them. CDR3 bases: TGTGCCAGCAGTGAATTTGAGGGAGGGCATGGAAACACCATATATTTT. Protein sequence: CASSEFEGGHGNTIYF.

In this sample, this clone turned up a few times. The rearrangement joins TRBV6-1 to TRBJ2-5; TRBD2 is a possible D gene (7 bases). Per germline, CDR1 MNHNS and CDR2 SASEGT. The CDR3 has 15 residues. Trimming shortened V by 2 bases and J by 5 bases, and 15 bases separated the two germline ends. The CDR3 loop is CASSELAGASETQYF. DNA for the CDR3: TGTGCCAGCAGTGAATTGGCGGGGGCGTCGGAGACCCAGTACTTC.

The gene calls are TRBV19 and TRBJ2-1; D perhaps matches TRBD2 (5 bases). Germline-derived CDR1 and CDR2 are LNHDA and SQIVND (reference sequence). V was shortened by 6 bases and J by 0 bases, with 15 bases between the two germline ends. The CDR3 extends over 16 amino acids. CDR3 in DNA: TGTGCCAGTAGAAAGGACTCCCGGAGCTCCTACAATGAGCAGTTCTTC. Translating gives CASRKDSRSSYNEQFF. The full variable domain, completed using reference TRBV19 and TRBJ2-1, is DGGITQSPKYLFRKEGQNVTLSCEQNLNHDAMYWYRQDPGQGLRLIYYSQIVNDFQKGDIAEGYSVSREKKESFPLTVTSAQKNPTAFYLCASRKDSRSSYNEQFFGPGTRLTVL.

The J gene is TRBJ1-4, the V gene TRBV5-4; 7 nucleotides line up with TRBD1. Germline lookup yields CDR1 SGHNT and CDR2 YYREEE (reference sequence). The CDR3 consists of 13 residues. V gave up 7 bases and J gave up 4 bases; unmatched junction bases: 4. In DNA form, the CDR3 reads TGTGCCAGCTCCCGGGACAGTAATGAAAAACTGTTTTTT. Its protein product is CASSRDSNEKLFF.

This chain uses TRBV19 with TRBJ1-5; tentative D call: TRBD1 (6 bases). The V gene lost 4 bases and the J gene lost 1 base, with 8 bases spanning the gap. Per germline, CDR1 LNHDA and CDR2 SQIVND (reference sequence). The CDR3 extends over 14 amino acids. The CDR3 coding sequence is TGTGCCAGTAGTACTGGGGGCAGCAATCAGCCCCAGCATTTT. Translating gives CASSTGGSNQPQHF.

This rearrangement joins TRBV9 to TRBJ2-7; tentative D call: TRBD2 (5 bases). The CDR3 sequence is 13 residues long. Looked up from germline, CDR1 is SGDLS and CDR2 is YYNGEE. V gave up 4 bases and J gave up 7 bases, with 15 bases separating them. The CDR3 nucleotides read TGTGCCAGCAGCTTAGACGGGGTGGGGGAGCAGTACTTC. It codes for CASSLDGVGEQYF.

This chain joins TRBV13 and TRBJ1-1; the match to TRBD1 covers 8 bases. The V gene's germline CDR1 is PRHDT and CDR2 FYEKMQ (reference sequence). The CDR3 sequence is 18 residues long. Trimming at V came to 2 bases and at J to 1 base, leaving 12 bases not matched to a gene. The CDR3 loop reads CASSLLGNTGTGNTEAFF. The CDR3 region has the DNA TGTGCCAGCAGCTTATTGGGAAATACCGGGACAGGGAACACTGAAGCTTTCTTT.

The V call is TRBV6-5, the J call TRBJ1-5; 8 bases map to TRBD1. The CDR3 is 14 amino acids. Looked up from germline, CDR1 is MNHEY and CDR2 is SVGAGI. J was trimmed by 6 bases and V by 2 bases; bases with no gene match: 3. The chain's CDR3 is CASSYRTGFQPQHF. CDR3 coding DNA: TGTGCCAGCAGTTACAGGACAGGGTTTCAGCCCCAGCATTTT.

The chain combines TRBV5-1 with TRBJ2-7, with D perhaps matching TRBD1 (6 bases). Germline CDR1 reads SGHRS; CDR2 reads YFSETQ. The CDR3 is made up of 14 amino acids. V lost 0 bases, J lost 0 bases, and 7 bases lay in between. The CDR3: CASSLETGSYEQYF. CDR3 DNA sequence: TGCGCCAGCAGCTTGGAGACAGGCTCCTACGAGCAGTACTTC.

The V call is TRBV10-3, the J call TRBJ1-1, with D unclear. CDR1 and CDR2 from the germline V gene are ENHRY and SYGVKD. Between the trimmed V and J ends, which lost 0 bases and 5 bases, there was a span of 10 bases. This CDR3 spans 14 amino acids. CDR3 nucleotides: TGTGCCATCAGTGAGTCGACTGTTTTAACTGAAGCTTTCTTT. This sequence encodes CAISESTVLTEAFF.

This rearrangement joins TRBV6-4 to TRBJ2-1, with TRBD2 matching over 7 bases. CDR3 size: 14 residues. In germline, CDR1 is MRHNA, CDR2 SNTAGT. V shed 2 bases and J 2 bases; nucleotides not matched to a gene: 0. CDR3 bases: TGTGCCAGCAGTGACGGGGGGGCCTACAATGAGCAGTTCTTC. Residues: CASSDGGAYNEQFF.

The V call is TRBV11-2, the J call TRBJ2-3, with TRBD1 as a possible D gene (5 bases). Germline CDR1 and CDR2: SGHAT and FQNNGV. V was trimmed by 4 bases and J by 2 bases, leaving 10 bases between them. The CDR3 runs to 14 residues. The CDR3 is CASSSSDNTDTQYF. CDR3 DNA sequence: TGTGCCAGCAGCTCTTCGGACAACACAGATACGCAGTATTTT.

CDR3 sequence reads: CASSLDTVQETQYF. The CDR3 DNA is TGTGCCAGCAGCTTAGACACAGTCCAAGAGACCCAGTACTTC. V gene TRBV7-9 combines with J gene TRBJ2-5; no clear D gene. This CDR3 is 14 amino acids long. Trimming stripped 1 base from V and 1 base from J, with 7 bases between. The germline V gene has CDR1 SEHNR and CDR2 FQNEAQ (reference sequence).

This chain links TRBV5-6 with TRBJ2-7, with 11 positions matching TRBD1. The CDR3 totals 16 residues. Germline lookup yields CDR1 SGHDT and CDR2 YYEEEE. Trimming cost V 4 bases and J 3 bases; bases outside gene matches: 9. CDR3 residues: CASSVYTGTGGYEQYF. In DNA form, the CDR3 reads TGTGCCAGCAGCGTATACACCGGGACAGGGGGCTACGAGCAGTACTTC.

This rearrangement joins TRBV6-1 to TRBJ1-5; no clear D. V lost 0 bases and J lost 9, with 12 bases in between. Germline V gene data show CDR1 as MNHNS and CDR2 as SASEGT. The CDR3 has 14 residues. The CDR3 DNA sequence: TGTGCCAGCAGTGAAGCGGGCTTCGCCAGGCCCCAGCATTTT. Protein sequence: CASSEAGFARPQHF.

The chain is built from TRBV7-9 and TRBJ1-2; no clear D. V lost 3 bases and J lost 6, with 17 bases in between. The CDR3 spans 15 residues. Germline V gene sequence: CDR1 SEHNR, CDR2 FQNEAQ (reference sequence). CDR3 DNA sequence: TGTGCCAGCAGCTTGGTGCTTGCGACTGTGGATGGCTACACCTTC. This gives the protein CASSLVLATVDGYTF.

The CDR3 sequence is CASSELWDRNEKLFF. The DNA of the CDR3 is TGTGCCAGCAGCGAATTATGGGACAGGAATGAAAAACTGTTTTTT. This chain joins TRBV7-9 and TRBJ1-4; TRBD1 matches at 8 bases. The CDR3 consists of 15 residues. Germline assignment: CDR1 SEHNR and CDR2 FQNEAQ (reference sequence). Unmatched junction bases numbered 7, after V lost 5 bases and J lost 5 bases.

This clone has only a few counts. The chain joins TRBV19 to TRBJ1-5, with D unresolved. Germline V gene lookup returns CDR1 LNHDA and CDR2 SQIVND (reference sequence). The length of the CDR3 is 15 residues. V lost 3 bases, J lost 5 bases, and 14 bases lay in between. CDR3 in amino acids: CASSIEIGMDQPQHF. Written as DNA, the CDR3 is TGTGCCAGTAGTATCGAGATCGGGATGGATCAGCCCCAGCATTTT.

This sequence joins TRBV27 and TRBJ2-7; D unresolved. The CDR3 consists of 16 residues. CDR1 is MNHEY, CDR2 SMNVEV, per germline (reference sequence). Trimming took off 3 bases at V and 2 bases at J, with 17 bases between the two ends. CDR3 sequence (DNA): TGTGCCAGCAGTTTGGTCGCCTCCGAACTTCCCTACGAGCAGTACTTC. Translation gives CASSLVASELPYEQYF.

This clone has only one observation. The chain is built from TRBV5-1 and TRBJ2-7, with 7 bases that match TRBD1. CDR1 SGHRS and CDR2 YFSETQ come from the germline V gene. Losses at the gene ends were 3 bases for V and 2 bases for J; bases not matched to a gene: 8. The CDR3 consists of 15 residues. The CDR3, as DNA: TGCGCCAGCAGCTCCCCGGACAGGTTTCCCTACGAGCAGTACTTC. Its protein product is CASSSPDRFPYEQYF. Together with reference TRBV5-1 and TRBJ2-7, the CDR3 gives the full variable domain: KAGVTQTPRYLIKTRGQQVTLSCSPISGHRSVSWYQQTPGQGLQFLFEYFSETQRNKGNFPGRFSGRQFSNSRSEMNVSTLELGDSALYLCASSSPDRFPYEQYFGPGTRLTVT.

This CDR3 reads CASSLGTSAHEQFF. CDR3 DNA: TGTGCCAGCAGCTTAGGGACTAGTGCCCATGAGCAGTTCTTC. The gene calls are TRBV13 and TRBJ2-1; D is perhaps TRBD2 (6 bases). The CDR3 totals 14 residues. The germline V gene has CDR1 PRHDT and CDR2 FYEKMQ (reference sequence). The V end was cut by 0 bases, the J end by 8 bases, with 11 bases between.

This chain connects TRBV15 to TRBJ2-7; 12 positions agree with TRBD1. V dropped 2 bases and J dropped 5; count of bases not matched to a gene: 7. Germline CDR1 LNHNV, CDR2 YYDKDF (reference sequence). The CDR3 totals 16 residues. CDR3 amino acids: CATSRTTGTGGDEQYF. CDR3 DNA: TGTGCCACCAGCAGAACGACCGGGACAGGGGGCGACGAGCAGTACTTC.